The rows below give T cell receptor beta chains drawn from one sample of a study of T cells in Graves' hyperthyroidism and ophthalmopathy. TCRdb analysed the multiplex PCR reads with MiXCR anew, one entry per CDR3 protein. The sample carries fewer than 900,000 distinct CDR3 sequences, around 20% recorded once. Sample: blood. These receptor sequences come from a woman between 50 and 59 years old with Graves' hyperthyroidism that later progressed to Graves' ophthalmopathy. The CDR3 runs from the conserved cysteine through the conserved F or W. The D gene is left open where the match is weak. The size entry is marked missing in some rows and otherwise reads once, few, many or a size class.

many,-,TRBJ1-4,TRBV2,TGTGCCAGCAGTCATACTAAGGGTAATGAAAAACTGTTTTTT,CASSHTKGNEKLFF
few,-,TRBJ1-4,TRBV7-7,TGTGCTAGCAGCTCACAGGGACCTAATGAAAAACTGTTTTTT,CASSSQGPNEKLFF
many,TRBD1,TRBJ1-4,TRBV7-2,TGTGCCAGCAGCTTAGAGACAGGGCCTAATGAAAAACTGTTTTTT,CASSLETGPNEKLFF
many,TRBD1,TRBJ1-1,TRBV30,TGTGCCTGGCAAATCAGGGGGTTGAACACTGAAGCTTTCTTT,CAWQIRGLNTEAFF
many,-,TRBJ1-2,TRBV3-1,TGTGCCAGCAGCCAAGCCCCGGGAGGTAACTATGGCTACACCTTC,CASSQAPGGNYGYTF
-,-,TRBJ1-5,TRBV19,TGTGCCAGTAGTATAGGCTTTATGGGTAGCAATCAGCCCCAGCATTTT,CASSIGFMGSNQPQHF
many,-,TRBJ2-5,TRBV20-1,TGCAGTGCTAGCCTGACTCTTCCCTCGGAGACCCAGTACTTC,CSASLTLPSETQYF
-,-,TRBJ2-7,TRBV5-1,TGCGCCAGCAGGAATCAAGAGTCATACGAGCAGTACTTC,CASRNQESYEQYF
-,-,TRBJ2-1,TRBV27,TGTGCCAGCACCCAGGGTGGTGTATACAATGAGCAGTTCTTC,CASTQGGVYNEQFF
-,-,TRBJ1-2,TRBV27,TGTGCCAGCAGTTTAGGGGACACGGGGTATGGCTACACCTTC,CASSLGDTGYGYTF
-,-,TRBJ2-2,TRBV24-1,TGTGCCACCAGTGACACACTAAACGGGGAGCTGTTTTTT,CATSDTLNGELFF
-,TRBD1,TRBJ2-1,TRBV5-1,TGCGCCAGCAGCTTGGGGCAGGGGGCGCAGGTCTTGGGCAATGAGCAGTTCTTC,CASSLGQGAQVLGNEQFF
many,-,TRBJ2-5,TRBV7-8,TGTGCCAGCAGCAAAGTGTGGGGAGTGGGCGAGACCCAGTACTTC,CASSKVWGVGETQYF
-,-,TRBJ2-2,TRBV4-2,TGTGCCAGCAGCCAAGATCCGGGAACCGGGGAGCTGTTTTTT,CASSQDPGTGELFF
-,-,TRBJ2-2,TRBV24-1,TGTGCCACCGGAGGCCCCGGCGTGAACACCGGGGAGCTGTTTTTT,CATGGPGVNTGELFF
-,TRBD1,TRBJ1-1,TRBV7-9,TGTGCCAGCAGCAAATGGACAGGTGAGAACACTGAAGCTTTCTTT,CASSKWTGENTEAFF
few,-,TRBJ1-2,TRBV29-1,TGCAGCCTGGGGGTAGACCACCCGACGGGCCTCCTACCTAACTATGGCTACACCTTC,CSLGVDHPTGLLPNYGYTF
few,-,TRBJ1-2,TRBV6-5,TGTGCCAGCAGTTACTCGAATGCGGCCCAAACAGGCTATGGCTACACCTTC,CASSYSNAAQTGYGYTF
few,TRBD1,TRBJ1-6,TRBV11-2,TGTGCCAGCAGAACGCCGGGACAGCTTAATTCACCCCTCCACTTT,CASRTPGQLNSPLHF
few,TRBD1,TRBJ1-5,TRBV5-1,TGCGCCGGCAGCTGGACAGGGGCTCAGCCCCAGCATTTT,CAGSWTGAQPQHF
many,-,TRBJ1-2,TRBV12-3/TRBV12-4,TGTGCCAGCAGTCCCCTGCCTTATAACTATGGCTACACCTTC,CASSPLPYNYGYTF
many,-,TRBJ1-2,TRBV12-3/TRBV12-4,TGTGCCAGCACCTTGGGATGGGGCTACACCTTC,CASTLGWGYTF
few,TRBD2,TRBJ2-3,TRBV5-1,TGCGCCAGCAGCCTGAAGCCTAGCGGGGCCACCCAGGATACGCAGTATTTT,CASSLKPSGATQDTQYF
many,-,TRBJ2-1,TRBV3-1,TGTGCCAGCAGCCAAATGCGCGAGCAGTTCTTC,CASSQMREQFF
many,-,TRBJ2-1,TRBV3-1,TGTGCCAGCAGCCATGACTTAAGGTCCTACAATGAGCAGTTCTTC,CASSHDLRSYNEQFF
-,-,TRBJ2-5,TRBV2,TGTGCCAGCAGTGAAGCTCGGCAGGCCGCTTCACGGACCCAGTACTTC,CASSEARQAASRTQYF
-,-,TRBJ2-5,TRBV2,TGTGCCAGCACTTACCAGCAAACATTGGGGACCCAGTACTTC,CASTYQQTLGTQYF
many,-,TRBJ2-3,TRBV7-7,TGTGCTAGCAGCTTATCAGCTACTAGCACAGATACGCAGTATTTT,CASSLSATSTDTQYF
few,-,TRBJ2-5,TRBV6-1,TGTGCCAGCAGTGAAGGGATCCAACAGGTTTTGTACTTC,CASSEGIQQVLYF
-,-,TRBJ1-1,TRBV6-1,TGTGCCAGCAGACCACATACGACAGTGAACACTGAAGCTTTCTTT,CASRPHTTVNTEAFF
few,-,TRBJ2-2,TRBV5-1,TGCGCCAGCAGCCCCCGGGAAGGAAACACCGGGGAGCTGTTTTTT,CASSPREGNTGELFF
many,-,TRBJ1-1,TRBV5-1,TGCGCCAGCAGCTCTGGGCCGGGGACTGAAGCTTTCTTT,CASSSGPGTEAFF
many,-,TRBJ1-6,TRBV20-1,TGCAGTGCTTTCGGGGGCGGGAATTCACCCCTCCACTTT,CSAFGGGNSPLHF
-,-,TRBJ2-2,TRBV9,TGTGCCAGCAGCTCGGCGGGTTCGGGGACCGGGGAGCTGTTTTTT,CASSSAGSGTGELFF
few,TRBD1,TRBJ2-7,TRBV9,TGTGCCAGCAGCTCGCTGGGACAGGGGGGCGAGCAGTACTTC,CASSSLGQGGEQYF
many,-,TRBJ2-5,TRBV11-2,TGTGCCAGCAGCCGAACAGGCTTTTGGGAAGAGACCCAGTACTTC,CASSRTGFWEETQYF
many,TRBD2,TRBJ2-5,TRBV13,TGTGCCAGCAGCCGACGGACTAGCGGGACACAAGAGACCCAGTACTTC,CASSRRTSGTQETQYF
-,TRBD1,TRBJ2-3,TRBV10-3,TGTGCCATCAGTGTCGGGACAGGCACAGATACGCAGTATTTT,CAISVGTGTDTQYF
many,-,TRBJ1-1,TRBV11-3,TGTGCCAGCAGCTTAGGTGGACACGTTAACACTGAAGCTTTCTTT,CASSLGGHVNTEAFF
-,TRBD1,TRBJ1-1,TRBV5-1,TGCGCCAGCAGCGGGACAGGAGCCATGAACACTGAAGCTTTCTTT,CASSGTGAMNTEAFF
-,-,TRBJ2-5,TRBV7-3,TGTGCCAGCAGCTTAACAGACCAAAGTTGGGAGACCCAGTACTTC,CASSLTDQSWETQYF
many,TRBD1,TRBJ2-3,TRBV20-1,TGCAGCGGGGACAGGGGCACAGATACGCAGTATTTT,CSGDRGTDTQYF
-,-,TRBJ2-2,TRBV19,TGTGCCAGTAGTCCCCCGGTTGGGCTAGCTGGCGGGGAGCTGTTTTTT,CASSPPVGLAGGELFF
many,-,TRBJ1-5,TRBV20-1,TGCAGTGCTAGTATGTGGGGGAGCAATCAGCCCCAGCATTTT,CSASMWGSNQPQHF
few,TRBD2,TRBJ2-2,TRBV14,TGTGCCAGCAGCCAAGATCCCGCTACTAGCGGGGGGCCGGGGAACACCGGGGAGCTGTTTTTT,CASSQDPATSGGPGNTGELFF
many,TRBD1,TRBJ2-2,TRBV10-3,TGTGCCGTTTCCTCCGGGACAGCGAACACCGGGGAGCTGTTTTTT,CAVSSGTANTGELFF
few,-,TRBJ2-3,TRBV7-2,TGTGCCAGCAGCTTAGCGACAGCCACTAGCACAGATACGCAGTATTTT,CASSLATATSTDTQYF
many,-,TRBJ1-4,TRBV13,TGTGCCAGCAGCTCCAGACAGGACAATGAAAAACTGTTTTTT,CASSSRQDNEKLFF